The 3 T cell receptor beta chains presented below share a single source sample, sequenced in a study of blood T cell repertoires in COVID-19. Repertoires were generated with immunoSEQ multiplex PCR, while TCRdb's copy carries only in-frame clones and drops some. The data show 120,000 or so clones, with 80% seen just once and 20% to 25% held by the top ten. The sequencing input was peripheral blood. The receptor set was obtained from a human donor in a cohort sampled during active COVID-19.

This CDR3 reads CASSYSGSLNTGELFF. CDR3 coding DNA: TGTGCCAGCAGTTATTCCGGGAGTCTGAACACCGGGGAGCTGTTTTTT. The chain joins TRBV28 to TRBJ2-2; maybe TRBD2 (6 bases). The CDR3 is 16 amino acids. Germline assignment: CDR1 MDHEN and CDR2 SYDVKM. Trimming removed 4 bases at V and 1 base at J, with 13 bases between.

The CDR3 spells CASSIDRGTQHF. CDR3 coding DNA: TGTGCCAGTAGTATAGACAGGGGGACCCAGCATTTT. The rearrangement uses TRBV19 and TRBJ1-5; 7 bases align to TRBD1. This CDR3 comprises 12 residues. The germline V gene encodes CDR1 LNHDA and CDR2 SQIVND (reference sequence). The junction had 1 base not matched to a gene; V was cut back by 0 bases and J by 11 bases.

CDR3 amino acids: CASSEQGETQYF. The CDR3 bases are TGTGCCAGCAGCGAGCAGGGGGAGACCCAGTACTTC. The gene calls are TRBV7-2 and TRBJ2-5, with D perhaps TRBD1 (6 bases). V shed 5 bases and J shed 5 bases, with 9 bases lying between them. The germline V gene has CDR1 SGHTA and CDR2 FQGNSA. The length of the CDR3 is 12 residues.